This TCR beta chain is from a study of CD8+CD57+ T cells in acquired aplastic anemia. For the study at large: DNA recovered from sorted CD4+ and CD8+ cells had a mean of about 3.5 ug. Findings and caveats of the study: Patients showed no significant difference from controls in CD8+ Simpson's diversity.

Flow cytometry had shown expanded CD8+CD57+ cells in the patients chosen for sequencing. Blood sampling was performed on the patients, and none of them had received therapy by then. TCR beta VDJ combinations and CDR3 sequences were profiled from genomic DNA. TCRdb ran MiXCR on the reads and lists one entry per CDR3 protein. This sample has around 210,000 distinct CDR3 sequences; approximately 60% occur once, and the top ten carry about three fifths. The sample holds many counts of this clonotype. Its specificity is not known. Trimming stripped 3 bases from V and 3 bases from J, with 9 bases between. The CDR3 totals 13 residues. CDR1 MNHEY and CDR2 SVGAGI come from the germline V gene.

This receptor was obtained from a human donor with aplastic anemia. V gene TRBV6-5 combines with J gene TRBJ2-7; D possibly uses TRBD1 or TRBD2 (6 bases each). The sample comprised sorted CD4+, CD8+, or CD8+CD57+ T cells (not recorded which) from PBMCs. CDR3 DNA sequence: TGTGCCAGCAGTTATGGGGGGCGCTACGAGCAGTACTTC. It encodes CASSYGGRYEQYF.